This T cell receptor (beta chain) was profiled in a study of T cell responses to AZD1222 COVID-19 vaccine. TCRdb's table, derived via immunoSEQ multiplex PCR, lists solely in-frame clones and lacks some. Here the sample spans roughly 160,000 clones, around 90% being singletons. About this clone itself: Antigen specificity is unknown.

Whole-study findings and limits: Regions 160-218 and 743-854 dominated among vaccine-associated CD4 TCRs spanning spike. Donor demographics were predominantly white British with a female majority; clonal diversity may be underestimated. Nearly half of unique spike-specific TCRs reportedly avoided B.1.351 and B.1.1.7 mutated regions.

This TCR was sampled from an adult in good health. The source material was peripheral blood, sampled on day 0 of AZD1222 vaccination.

CDR3 bases: TGTGCCAGCTCACCAGCCGTTGGGGAGACAGGGGTGTGCAGGGTTGGATCCCAGTACTTC. Residues: CASSPAVGETGVCRVGSQYF. The chain links TRBV18 to TRBJ2-5; TRBD1 aligns across 8 bases. The V segment lost 2 bases and the J segment 9 bases; nucleotides outside the gene matches: 26. The CDR3 runs to 20 residues. Germline V gene data show CDR1 as KGHSH and CDR2 as LQKENI. The full variable domain, in which reference TRBV18 and TRBJ2-5 provide the parts outside the CDR3, is NAGVMQNPRHLVRRRGQEARLRCSPMKGHSHVYWYRQLPEEGLKFMVYLQKENIIDESGMPKERFSAEFPKEGPSILRIQQVVRGDSAAYFCASSPAVGETGVCRVGSQYFGPGTRLLVL.